The 8 T cell receptor beta chains given below trace back to one sample, sequenced in a study of T cells after yellow fever vaccination. Using its own MiXCR run on the 5' RACE reads, TCRdb lists one record per CDR3 protein. Of roughly 340,000 distinct CDR3 sequences listed, 8% to 10% were seen once; the top ten hold roughly 18%. Source: PBMCs, taken on the day of the first yellow fever vaccination. All receptors derive from a man between 18 and 29 years old who received the YFV17D yellow fever vaccine.

This clonotype was observed many times. V usage is TRBV4-2 and J usage is TRBJ2-1, with TRBD2 matching 13 bases. The CDR3 extends over 15 amino acids. The germline gives CDR1 LGHNA, CDR2 YNFKEQ. V shed 4 bases and J 8 bases; nucleotides not matched to a gene: 5. CDR3 DNA sequence: TGTGCCAGCAGCCCGGGACTAGCGGGGTCGGATGAGCAGTTCTTC. The encoded protein is CASSPGLAGSDEQFF.

This chain connects TRBV7-9 to TRBJ2-7, with D perhaps matching TRBD1 (5 bases). This CDR3 has 14 residues. The V and J ends lost 1 base and 5 bases respectively, with 12 bases between them. Germline V gene lookup returns CDR1 SEHNR and CDR2 FQNEAQ (reference sequence). CDR3 DNA: TGTGCCAGCAGCTTAGTAGACAGACTGGACGAGCAGTACTTC. Residues: CASSLVDRLDEQYF.

In its sample, this clonotype was seen many times. This sequence joins TRBV7-9 and TRBJ2-1, with 12 bases identical to TRBD2. The V gene's germline CDR1 is SEHNR and CDR2 FQNEAQ (reference sequence). This CDR3 is built from 16 residues. With V trimmed by 2 bases and J by 7 bases, 6 bases remained unmatched. The CDR3 coding sequence is TGTGCCAGCAGCTTATCTCCTAGCGGGGGGGGAAATGAGCAGTTCTTC. Its translation: CASSLSPSGGGNEQFF.

The chain uses TRBV9 and TRBJ2-5, with D possibly TRBD2 on 6 matching bases. The germline CDR1 and CDR2 sequences are SGDLS and YYNGEE. V shed 2 bases and J shed 2 bases, with 13 bases lying between them. The CDR3 is 15 residues long. CDR3 DNA sequence: TGTGCCAGCAGCGTTGCCGGGAGTATACAAGAGACCCAGTACTTC. The encoded protein is CASSVAGSIQETQYF.

V is TRBV5-1 and J is TRBJ2-6; D is ambiguous. CDR1 is SGHRS and CDR2 is YFSETQ in the germline V gene. The CDR3 sequence is 15 residues long. V was trimmed by 0 bases and J by 0 bases, leaving 4 bases between them. Written as DNA, the CDR3 is TGCGCCAGCAGCTTGGGAGCCTCTGGGGCCAACGTCCTGACTTTC. It is translated as CASSLGASGANVLTF. Supplemented by reference TRBV5-1 and TRBJ2-6, the full variable domain reads KAGVTQTPRYLIKTRGQQVTLSCSPISGHRSVSWYQQTPGQGLQFLFEYFSETQRNKGNFPGRFSGRQFSNSRSEMNVSTLELGDSALYLCASSLGASGANVLTFGAGSRLTVL.

This clonotype has a handful of counts. V gene TRBV20-1 combines with J gene TRBJ2-5; perhaps TRBD2 as D (5 bases). Per germline, CDR1 DFQATT and CDR2 SNEGSKA (reference sequence). The CDR3 has 14 residues. Deletions cut 3 bases from V and 4 bases from J, with 15 bases between. The CDR3 region has the DNA TGCAGTGCTAGGGACTCTCTGGCTTCAGAGACCCAGTACTTC. Protein: CSARDSLASETQYF.

This clonotype was seen a handful of times. The chain uses TRBV7-2 and TRBJ2-3; D is undetermined. The V gene's germline CDR1 is SGHTA and CDR2 FQGNSA. The ends were cut back, 4 bases at V and 5 bases at J, with 7 bases in the middle. The CDR3 loop spans 12 amino acids. The CDR3: CASSYPRDTQYF. CDR3 sequence (DNA): TGTGCCAGCAGCTACCCTAGAGATACGCAGTATTTT.

V gene TRBV5-6 combines with J gene TRBJ1-6; the D gene is possibly TRBD1 (5 bases). This CDR3 has 13 residues. CDR1 is SGHDT, CDR2 YYEEEE, per germline. Trimming pared 1 base from V and 14 bases from J, leaving 13 bases between. The CDR3 loop reads CASSLRRGESLHF. CDR3 sequence (DNA): TGTGCCAGCAGCTTGCGAAGGGGCGAGTCCCTCCACTTT.